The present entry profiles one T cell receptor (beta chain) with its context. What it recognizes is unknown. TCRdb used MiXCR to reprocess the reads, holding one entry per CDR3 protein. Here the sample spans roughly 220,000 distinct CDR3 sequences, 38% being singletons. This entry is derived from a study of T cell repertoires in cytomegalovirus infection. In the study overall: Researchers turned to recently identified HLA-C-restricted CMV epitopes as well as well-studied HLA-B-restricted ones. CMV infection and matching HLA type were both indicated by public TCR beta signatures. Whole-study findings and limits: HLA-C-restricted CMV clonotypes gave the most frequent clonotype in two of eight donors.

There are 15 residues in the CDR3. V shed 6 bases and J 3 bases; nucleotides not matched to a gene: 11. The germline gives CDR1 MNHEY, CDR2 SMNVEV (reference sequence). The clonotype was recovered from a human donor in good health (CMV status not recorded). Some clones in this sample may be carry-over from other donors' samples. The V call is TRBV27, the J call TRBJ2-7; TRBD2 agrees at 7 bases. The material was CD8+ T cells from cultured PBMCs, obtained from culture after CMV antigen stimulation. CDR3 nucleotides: TGTGCCAGCAGAGGTCAAGCGGGGCCCTTCTACGAGCAGTACTTC. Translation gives CASRGQAGPFYEQYF.